This entry concerns a single T cell receptor beta chain. Antigen: not known. Measured with immunoSEQ multiplex PCR; TCRdb has only the in-frame clones, and not every one. The data show 400,000 to 500,000 clones, about 88% seen once. Treatment given: about 20 received Ad26.COV2.S at low or high dose, single or two shots; roughly five received placebo; per-sample allocation not given. Sample collection was performed on day 63 after the first vaccine or placebo injection. It was an adult aged 18-55 years in Boston who was the donor. In the vaccine, an Ad26 vector expressed the SARS-CoV-2 spike of the Wuhan strain. V lost 4 bases and J lost 5, with 21 bases in between. Germline V lookup: CDR1 SGHDT, CDR2 YYEEEE. The CDR3 spans 16 residues. The data were taken from a study of Ad26.COV2.S vaccination and SARS-CoV-2 variants. About the research overall: Administration of Ad26.COV2.S was intramuscular, either once or twice 56 days apart. General observations from the study: Once vaccination had occurred, spike-specific CD8+ and CD4+ T cell responses reportedly showed substantial breadth.

The material sequenced was peripheral blood, taken in a trial of Ad26.COV2.S vaccine versus placebo. This chain joins TRBV5-6 and TRBJ2-5; possibly TRBD2 for D (5 bases). The TCR sequence derives from a person between 18 and 65 years old who received the Ad26.COV2.S COVID-19 vaccine or a placebo. This CDR3 reads CASSLMTGFPGETQYF. CDR3 sequence (DNA): TGTGCCAGCAGCCTCATGACGGGATTCCCGGGGGAGACCCAGTACTTC.